What follows are 18 T cell receptor beta chains derived from one specimen sequenced in a study of shared clonotypes between healthy human individuals. Repertoires were generated with immunoSEQ multiplex PCR, while TCRdb's copy carries only in-frame clones and drops some. The repertoire holds 450,000 to 500,000 clones, with 76% as singletons. Sample: PBMCs. These receptors were obtained from a woman aged 40 to 49 in good health. Some clones in this sample may be carry-over from other donors' samples.

The V call is TRBV10-3, the J call TRBJ2-5; 12 bases agree with TRBD2. CDR1 and CDR2 from the germline V gene are ENHRY and SYGVKD. With V trimmed by 4 bases and J by 5 bases, 8 bases remained unmatched. This CDR3 has 16 residues. The CDR3 protein is CAISAASGRASETQYF. CDR3 bases: TGTGCCATCAGTGCAGCTAGCGGGAGGGCCTCCGAGACCCAGTACTTC.

This clone was recorded many times. The rearrangement joins TRBV6-1 to TRBJ1-2, with 7 bases matching TRBD1. Germline V gives CDR1 MNHNS, CDR2 SASEGT. The CDR3 covers 15 residues. Germline trimming cut 6 bases from V and 4 bases from J; bases unmatched to any gene: 11. This chain's CDR3 is CASRTFFWDSYGYTF. In nucleotides, the CDR3 is TGTGCCAGCAGAACTTTTTTCTGGGACAGCTATGGCTACACCTTC.

A remark on this clone: The same CDR3 also results from other DNA sequences found in this sample. The J gene is TRBJ1-4, the V gene TRBV19; D ambiguous. The germline gives CDR1 LNHDA, CDR2 SQIVND (reference sequence). The CDR3 is 12 residues long. V dropped 6 bases and J dropped 8 bases, with 10 bases sitting between them. CDR3 amino acids: CASSMRGEKLFF. The DNA of the CDR3 is TGTGCCAGTAGCATGCGGGGAGAAAAACTGTTTTTT.

The rearrangement links TRBV18 to TRBJ2-2; D is unclear. V lost 5 bases, J lost 5 bases, and 12 bases lay in between. Germline V gene sequence: CDR1 KGHSH, CDR2 LQKENI. The CDR3 runs 14 residues. The CDR3 here is CASSGLGGTGELFF. CDR3 bases: TGTGCCAGCTCAGGGCTGGGCGGAACCGGGGAGCTGTTTTTT. The full variable domain, completed using reference TRBV18 and TRBJ2-2, is NAGVMQNPRHLVRRRGQEARLRCSPMKGHSHVYWYRQLPEEGLKFMVYLQKENIIDESGMPKERFSAEFPKEGPSILRIQQVVRGDSAAYFCASSGLGGTGELFFGEGSRLTVL.

The chain uses TRBV7-8 and TRBJ1-1; the D is unclear. The CDR3 has 14 residues. V lost 1 base and J 0 bases, leaving 6 bases between the germline ends. The germline CDR1 and CDR2 sequences are SGHVS and FQNEAQ. CDR3 nucleotides: TGTGCCAGCAGCTTAGGGCGGATGAACACTGAAGCTTTCTTT. Encoded protein: CASSLGRMNTEAFF.

This clone appeared a single time. This rearrangement joins TRBV10-3 to TRBJ1-3, with D unresolved. CDR1 ENHRY and CDR2 SYGVKD come from the germline V gene. The germline V and J ends were trimmed by 4 bases and 3 bases, with 10 bases remaining between them. The CDR3 totals 14 residues. Written as DNA, the CDR3 is TGTGCCATCAGTGGACTACTCGATGGAAACACCATATATTTT. Encoded protein: CAISGLLDGNTIYF.

This chain joins TRBV28 and TRBJ2-5; 7 bases line up with TRBD1. From germline, CDR1 is MDHEN and CDR2 SYDVKM. V lost 6 bases and J lost 1; bases outside the gene matches: 14. This CDR3 has 17 residues. The CDR3 sequence is CASSPSLGQEIQETQYF. CDR3 coding DNA: TGTGCCAGCAGCCCAAGCTTAGGACAGGAAATCCAAGAGACCCAGTACTTC.

This clone was found a few times. The same CDR3 can be traced to other DNA sequences in this sample. The chain combines TRBV7-6 with TRBJ2-2; D is ambiguous. V dropped 3 bases and J dropped 5 bases, with 7 bases sitting between them. Germline V gives CDR1 SGHVS, CDR2 FNYEAQ. The CDR3 sequence is 13 residues long. CDR3 amino acids: CASSLARTGELFF. The DNA for the CDR3 is TGTGCCAGCAGCTTGGCGAGGACCGGGGAGCTGTTTTTT.

About this clone itself: Other DNA variants within this sample encode the same CDR3. The rearrangement links TRBV11-3 to TRBJ2-5, with 7 bases aligning to TRBD1. CDR1 is SGHNT and CDR2 is YENEEA in the germline V gene. The CDR3 sequence is 15 residues long. The J segment lost 2 bases and the V segment lost 1 base, leaving 4 bases of the junction unmatched. Written as DNA, the CDR3 is TGTGCCAGCAGCTTAGCGGGGACAGCACAAGAGACCCAGTACTTC. Translation gives CASSLAGTAQETQYF.

This clone was counted between two and nine times. J is TRBJ2-5 and V is TRBV4-2; 12 positions match TRBD2. The J call could be wrong; TRBJ2-7 is a better fit for the DNA end. Germline loops: CDR1 LGHNA, CDR2 YNFKEQ. This CDR3 contains 17 residues. The CDR3, as DNA: TGTGCCAGCAGCCAAGAAGGACTAGCGGGAAGGTCCTACGAGCAGTACTTC. Protein sequence: CASSQEGLAGRSYEQYF.

In this sample, this clone turned up once. V and J are TRBV6-4 and TRBJ2-2; D is unclear. The germline V and J ends were trimmed by 11 bases and 3 bases, with 16 bases remaining between them. The CDR3 length is 14 residues. Germline values: CDR1 MRHNA, CDR2 SNTAGT. The CDR3 loop is CASRVGIDTGELFF. DNA of the CDR3: TGTGCCTCCCGTGTGGGGATCGACACCGGGGAGCTGTTTTTT.

This clone was detected only a few times. This may stem from a read error, because a much larger clone lies one nucleotide away. Other DNA variants within this sample encode the same CDR3. The V and J genes are TRBV27 and TRBJ2-2; no reliable D call. The CDR3 is 12 amino acids. Trimming removed 5 bases at V and 1 base at J, with 2 bases between. Germline assignment: CDR1 MNHEY and CDR2 SMNVEV (reference sequence). CDR3 nucleotides: TGTGCCAGCAGTCTGAACACCGGGGAGCTGTTTTTT. It encodes CASSLNTGELFF.

The chain carries TRBV6-5 and TRBJ2-7, with D perhaps matching TRBD1 or TRBD2 (6 bases each). Trimming shortened V by 10 bases and J by 3 bases, and 13 bases separated the two germline ends. In germline, CDR1 is MNHEY, CDR2 SVGAGI. The CDR3 covers 12 residues. The CDR3 loop is CATRGLLYEQYF. DNA of the CDR3: TGTGCCACCAGGGGACTCCTCTACGAGCAGTACTTC.

This chain links TRBV5-1 with TRBJ2-2; D remains ambiguous. Germline CDR1 reads SGHRS; CDR2 reads YFSETQ. This CDR3 is built from 15 residues. Trimming removed 0 bases at V and 1 base at J, with 7 bases between. Here the CDR3 reads CASSLALQNTGELFF. The DNA of the CDR3 is TGCGCCAGCAGCTTGGCACTCCAGAACACCGGGGAGCTGTTTTTT.

This clone has more than one count but fewer than ten. At one of its ends the junction is not consistent with the germline gene, which may arise from a read error. The sample holds other DNA sequences that translate to the same CDR3. The V gene is TRBV7-7, the J gene TRBJ2-3; tentatively, D is TRBD1 (5 bases). The germline gives CDR1 SSHAT, CDR2 FNYEAQ (reference sequence). The CDR3 spans 10 residues. The CDR3 nucleotides are TGTGCTAGCAGGGTCGATACGCAGTATTTT. It translates to CASRVDTQYF.

The rearrangement links TRBV27 to TRBJ1-1; the match to TRBD1 covers 9 bases. Losses at the gene ends were 7 bases for V and 7 bases for J; bases not matched to a gene: 13. The CDR3 is 15 residues long. Germline V lookup: CDR1 MNHEY, CDR2 SMNVEV (reference sequence). The CDR3 region has the DNA TGTGCCAGCAAAGGTGGACAGGGGAGGCGGGGTGAAGCTTTCTTT. Its translation: CASKGGQGRRGEAFF.

The chain joins TRBV6-1 to TRBJ1-1; D ambiguous. V lost 7 bases and J 1 base, leaving 7 bases between the germline ends. The CDR3 length is 12 residues. Germline V CDR1 and CDR2: MNHNS, SASEGT. The CDR3 DNA reads TGTGCCAGCATTGGTTGGAACACTGAAGCTTTCTTT. It specifies CASIGWNTEAFF.

The rearrangement uses TRBV5-4 and TRBJ2-7, with 8 bases identical to TRBD2. Germline V gives CDR1 SGHNT, CDR2 YYREEE (reference sequence). The V segment lost 4 bases and the J segment 0 bases; nucleotides outside the gene matches: 3. The CDR3 totals 14 residues. The CDR3 DNA reads TGTGCCAGCAGCCGGGGGGGTGGCTCCTACGAGCAGTACTTC. Residues: CASSRGGGSYEQYF.